This T cell receptor (beta chain) was found in a study of OX40 agonist ivuxolimab in advanced cancers. Study details: The study reported partial responses in three patients: one hepatocellular carcinoma, two cutaneous melanoma.

This CDR3 is 12 amino acids long. Germline values: CDR1 GTSNPN, CDR2 SVGIG (reference sequence). Trimming removed 2 bases at V and 9 bases at J, with 11 bases between. This table comes from immunoSEQ multiplex PCR, and its TCRdb copy is limited to in-frame clones, with some not included. This table has 30,000 to 45,000 clones, around 83% appearing once. The sequence was collected from an adult with an advanced solid tumor such as melanoma, head and neck, liver or kidney cancer. The chain employs TRBV30 and TRBJ1-5; no clear D. Specimen: CD4+ or CD8+ T cells sorted from blood, collected in a trial of the OX40 agonist ivuxolimab. The CDR3 loop is CAWSNRGSPQHF. The CDR3 nucleotides are TGTGCCTGGAGTAACCGAGGTTCGCCCCAGCATTTT.